This TCR beta chain was obtained from a study of T cells in narcolepsy. Points from the study as a whole: HCRT-specific and TRIB2-specific autoreactive clonotypes appeared among same-patient CSF and blood CD4+ clonotypes. Blood of same and different patients, but not healthy controls, reportedly held recurring autoreactive clonotypes.

Measured with immunoSEQ multiplex PCR; TCRdb has only the in-frame clones, and not every one. The sample records some 22,000 clones, around 85% being singletons. As for this clone: The antigen is unknown.

The receptor comes from a human donor in good health. What was sequenced was memory (CD45RA-) CD4+ T cells from blood.

CDR3 DNA sequence: TGCGCCAGCAGAAAGGGCCCAGATACGCAGTATTTT. Translated, it gives CASRKGPDTQYF. This rearrangement joins TRBV10-2 to TRBJ2-3; D is uncertain. This CDR3 region has 12 residues. Germline CDR1 reads WSHSY; CDR2 reads SAAADI. Trimming took 6 bases from V and 4 from J, leaving 8 bases between them.